This T cell receptor (beta chain) was retrieved from a study of immune heterogeneity within non-small cell lung tumors. At the level of the study: Histology included 4 squamous cell carcinomas, under twelve non-squamous carcinomas and 1 unspecified tumor. Regarding the study as a whole: The correlation between local T-cell clonality and local tumor mutational burden was positive, moderate in strength and statistically significant, with R around 0.36. Individual patients had largely distinct high-frequency T-cell receptor beta clonotypes. Identical dominant CDR3 beta clonotypes showed recurrence across tumor sites within a patient, and site-unique high-frequency clones were also present.

Regarding this clonotype: Its antigen is not known.

As template, the study used bulk tumor genomic DNA at 500 to 750 ng per sample. Surgical sampling yielded several biopsies per primary tumor (spaced far apart). Enrolled patients presented with newly diagnosed, previously untreated non-small cell lung cancer and underwent curative surgery. Germline V gives CDR1 KGHDR, CDR2 SFDVKD. V was trimmed by 3 bases and J by 8 bases, leaving 12 bases between them. The CDR3 extends over 13 amino acids. Multiplex PCR was performed with 32 V and 13 J primers, and it amplified TCR beta CDR3. A single record per CDR3 protein comes from TCRdb applying MiXCR to the multiplex PCR reads. The data hold around 15,000 distinct CDR3 sequences, with about a third observed a single time.

The sample consisted of lung tumor tissue. This chain joins TRBV24-1 and TRBJ1-1, with D possibly matching TRBD1 (6 bases). This receptor was obtained from a woman between 45 and 60 years old with non-small cell lung cancer. CDR3 region: CATSDPLTGEAFF. CDR3 in DNA: TGTGCCACCAGTGATCCATTGACAGGCGAAGCTTTCTTT.